This TCR beta chain was captured in a study of patients with pleural tuberculosis. TCRdb used MiXCR to reprocess the reads, holding one entry per CDR3 protein. This sample has around 49,000 distinct CDR3 sequences, with approximately 7.5% found just once. This CDR3 has 15 residues. Trimming cost V 2 bases and J 1 base, with 10 bases left between them. Germline CDR1 reads MNHNS; CDR2 reads SASEGT. This clonotype was detected many times. V and J are TRBV6-1 and TRBJ2-3; D might be TRBD1 (6 bases). This receptor was identified in a human donor with pleural tuberculosis. CDR3 in DNA: TGTGCCAGCAGTGAACCCCGGACAGGCACAGATACGCAGTATTTT. This sequence encodes CASSEPRTGTDTQYF.